Following are 2 T cell receptor beta chains from one sample sequenced in a study of blood T cells in healthy people across ages (dated by TCRdb to between 2014 and 2016). Receptors were amplified or captured by 5' RACE. Sequencing used an Illumina HiSeq 2500. A second 7 to 11 cycle PCR used a sample-barcoded 5' primer and a J-beta primer mix. The raw public data were reprocessed by TCRdb itself: fastp quality trimming at Q25, MiXCR clonotype calling, in-frame beta chains only. For every CDR3 protein sequence, its rows merge into one entry that carries the most common genes and DNA. This sample comprises fewer than 1,000,000 distinct CDR3 sequences, approximately 44% of them detected only once. About a fifth of the sample is taken by the ten largest. The sequenced sample was blood. Source of these receptors: a man in his 60s in good health.

The V call is TRBV12-3 or TRBV12-4, the J call TRBJ1-5; tentatively, D is TRBD1 (6 bases). Between the trimmed V and J ends, which lost 5 bases and 7 bases, there was a span of 12 bases. The CDR3 totals 13 residues. Written as DNA, the CDR3 is TGTGCCAGCAGTACGGGACAACGGCAGCCCCAGCATTTT. It is translated as CASSTGQRQPQHF.

This clonotype was counted between two and nine times. This rearrangement joins TRBV4-3 to TRBJ1-1; D gene ambiguous. Germline V gene data show CDR1 as LGHNA and CDR2 as YSLEER. The V end was cut by 5 bases, the J end by 4 bases, with 17 bases between. This CDR3 contains 15 residues. The CDR3 sequence: CASSDQTSGATEAFF. In nucleotides, the CDR3 is TGCGCCAGCAGCGATCAAACGTCTGGAGCCACTGAAGCTTTCTTT.